This entry is about one T cell receptor (beta chain). No cognate antigen has been identified for it. Base qualities are not provided; no much larger clone lies one nucleotide away. CDR1 MRHNA and CDR2 SNTAGT were looked up in the germline V gene. There are 15 amino acids in the CDR3, from cysteine to phenylalanine inclusive. The retained sequence is limited to the CDR3, 45 bases, with the frame set at the first base. V and J lose 2 bases and 1 base, and a span of 9 bases separates them. This sample is drawn from a study of technical replicates of blood from several donors (dated 2017 in TCRdb). Library preparation employed the immunoSEQ multiplex PCR assay. This is the immuneACCESS table as TCRdb keeps it, with only in-frame sequences that have V and J called. A part of the clones is gone; compared with another copy, unresolved V genes explain less than half, and the rest is unexplained. The sample table lists some 73,000 clones, roughly nine tenths of them with a count of one. The top ten clones comprise approximately 4.6% of the sample.

The receptor comes from a human donor in good health. Some clones in this sample may be carry-over from other donors' samples. Sequenced: PBMCs. The chain joins TRBV6-4 to TRBJ2-1, and the D gene may be TRBD2, 6 bases matching. The encoded CDR3 is CASSDGAGSYNEQFF. The DNA sequence is as follows: TGTGCCAGCAGTGACGGAGCGGGTTCCTACAATGAGCAGTTCTTC.